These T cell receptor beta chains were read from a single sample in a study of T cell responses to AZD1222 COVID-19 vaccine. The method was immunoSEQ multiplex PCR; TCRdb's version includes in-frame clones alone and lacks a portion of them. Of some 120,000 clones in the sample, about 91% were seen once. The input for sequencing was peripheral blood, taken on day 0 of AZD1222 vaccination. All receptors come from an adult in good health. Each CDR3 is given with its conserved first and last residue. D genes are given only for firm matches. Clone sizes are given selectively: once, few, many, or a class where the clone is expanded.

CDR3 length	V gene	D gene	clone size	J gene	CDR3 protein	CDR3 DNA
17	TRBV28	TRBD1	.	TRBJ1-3	CASSQTSGGNSGNTIYF	TGTGCCAGCAGTCAGACCTCAGGGGGAAACTCTGGAAACACCATATATTTT
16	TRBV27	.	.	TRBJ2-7	CASTPVTGSGLYEQYF	TGTGCCAGCACCCCCGTTACAGGTTCTGGGTTATACGAGCAGTACTTC
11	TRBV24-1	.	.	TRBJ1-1	CATSTNTEAFF	TGTGCCACCAGTACAAACACTGAAGCTTTCTTT
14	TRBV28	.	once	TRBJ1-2	CASSDGPGNYGYTF	TGTGCCAGCAGCGACGGACCGGGGAACTATGGCTACACCTTC
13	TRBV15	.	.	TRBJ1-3	CATSRGGLDTIYF	TGTGCCACCAGCAGAGGAGGACTGGACACCATATATTTT
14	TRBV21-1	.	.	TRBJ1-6	CASSPKGAVTPLHF	TGTGCCAGCAGCCCCAAGGGGGCCGTGACACCCCTCCACTTT
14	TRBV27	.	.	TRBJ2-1	CASSTGYVYNEQFF	TGTGCCAGCAGTACAGGATACGTTTACAATGAGCAGTTCTTC
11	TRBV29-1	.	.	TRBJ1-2	CSVWGEDGYTF	TGCAGCGTTTGGGGGGAGGATGGCTACACCTTC
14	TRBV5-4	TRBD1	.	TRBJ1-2	CASSREQGNYGYTF	TGTGCCAGCAGCCGTGAACAGGGGAACTATGGCTACACCTTC
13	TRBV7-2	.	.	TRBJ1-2	CASSKTQDHGYTF	TGTGCCAGCAGCAAAACGCAAGACCATGGCTACACCTTC
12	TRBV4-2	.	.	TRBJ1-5	CASSRGGQPQHF	TGTGCCAGCAGCCGGGGGGGTCAGCCCCAGCATTTT
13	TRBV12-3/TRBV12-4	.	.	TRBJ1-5	CASNQGINQPQHF	TGTGCCAGCAACCAGGGGATCAATCAGCCCCAGCATTTT
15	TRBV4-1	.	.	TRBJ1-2	CASSQELSQVYGYTF	TGCGCCAGCAGCCAAGAGTTGTCGCAGGTCTATGGCTACACCTTC
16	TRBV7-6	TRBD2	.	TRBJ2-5	CASSFTSGRIAETQYF	TGTGCCAGCAGCTTTACTAGCGGGAGGATTGCGGAGACCCAGTACTTC
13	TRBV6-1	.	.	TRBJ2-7	CASSDAGMREQYF	TGTGCCAGCAGTGATGCAGGGATGAGGGAGCAGTACTTC
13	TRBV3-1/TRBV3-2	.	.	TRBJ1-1	CASSQGGGTEAFF	TGTGCCAGCAGCCAGGGAGGAGGAACTGAAGCTTTCTTT
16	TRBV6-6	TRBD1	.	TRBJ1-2	CASSYSSFDRAYGYTF	TGTGCCAGCAGTTACTCCTCCTTTGACAGGGCCTATGGCTACACCTTC
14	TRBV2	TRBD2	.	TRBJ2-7	CASRPGLAVYEQYF	TGTGCCAGCAGGCCGGGACTAGCGGTTTACGAGCAGTACTTC
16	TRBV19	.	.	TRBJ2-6	CASSIRHRSGANVLTF	TGTGCCAGTAGTATTAGGCACCGCTCTGGGGCCAACGTCCTGACTTTC
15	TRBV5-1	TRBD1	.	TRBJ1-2	CASSLGDREVYGYTF	TGCGCCAGCAGCTTGGGGGACAGGGAGGTATATGGCTACACCTTC
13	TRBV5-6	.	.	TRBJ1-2	CASSSTPNYGYTF	TGTGCCAGCAGCTCGACACCTAACTATGGCTACACCTTC
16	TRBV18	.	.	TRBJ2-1	CASSPSSSLWDNEQFF	TGTGCCAGCTCCCCATCTAGCTCGCTATGGGATAATGAGCAGTTCTTC
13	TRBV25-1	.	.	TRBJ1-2	CASSKTVSYGYTF	TGTGCCAGCAGTAAGACAGTTAGCTATGGCTACACCTTC
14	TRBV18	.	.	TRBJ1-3	CASSPENSGNTIYF	TGTGCCAGCTCACCGGAAAACTCTGGAAACACCATATATTTT
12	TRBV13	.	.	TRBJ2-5	CASSPAGETQYF	TGTGCCAGCAGCCCGGCAGGAGAGACCCAGTACTTC
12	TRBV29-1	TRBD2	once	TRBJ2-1	CSGVRAGNEQFF	TGCAGCGGAGTAAGAGCGGGAAATGAGCAGTTCTTC
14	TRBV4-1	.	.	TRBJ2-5	CASSQGSGVETQYF	TGCGCCAGCAGCCAAGGGTCGGGAGTGGAGACCCAGTACTTC
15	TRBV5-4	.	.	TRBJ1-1	CASSLGGRGDTEAFF	TGTGCCAGCAGCTTGGGCGGGAGGGGGGACACTGAAGCTTTCTTT
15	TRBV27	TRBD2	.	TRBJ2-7	CASSLSLAGLYEQYF	TGTGCCAGCAGTTTATCCCTAGCGGGGCTCTACGAGCAGTACTTC
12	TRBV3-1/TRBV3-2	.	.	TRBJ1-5	CASSHSNQPQHF	TGTGCCAGCAGCCATTCCAATCAGCCCCAGCATTTT
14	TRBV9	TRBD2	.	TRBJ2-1	CASSPAGVVDEQFF	TGTGCCAGCAGCCCCGCGGGGGTAGTAGATGAGCAGTTCTTC
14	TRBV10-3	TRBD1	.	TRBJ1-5	CAIRGTGGNQPQHF	TGTGCCATCAGGGGGACAGGGGGCAATCAGCCCCAGCATTTT
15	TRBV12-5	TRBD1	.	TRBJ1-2	CASGLGTGLNYGYTF	TGTGCTAGTGGTTTGGGGACAGGTCTAAACTATGGCTACACCTTC
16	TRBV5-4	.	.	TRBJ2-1	CASSFRGPGGTNEQFF	TGTGCCAGCAGCTTTCGGGGGCCGGGAGGTACCAATGAGCAGTTCTTC
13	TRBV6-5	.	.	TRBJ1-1	CASSYSRDTEAFF	TGTGCCAGCAGTTACTCCCGGGACACTGAAGCTTTCTTT
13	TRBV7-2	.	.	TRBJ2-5	CASSWGQQETQYF	TGTGCCAGCAGCTGGGGACAACAAGAGACCCAGTACTTC
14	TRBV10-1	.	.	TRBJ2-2	CASSRAANTGELFF	TGCGCCAGCAGTCGGGCGGCGAACACCGGGGAGCTGTTTTTT
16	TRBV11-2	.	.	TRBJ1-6	CASSLDTNLWNSPLHF	TGTGCCAGCAGCTTAGATACGAATTTGTGGAATTCACCCCTCCACTTT
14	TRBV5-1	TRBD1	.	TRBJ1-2	CASSVGTGGYGYTF	TGCGCCAGCAGCGTCGGGACAGGGGGGTATGGCTACACCTTC
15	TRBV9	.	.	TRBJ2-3	CASSVVGTSTDTQYF	TGTGCCAGCAGCGTAGTCGGGACTAGCACAGATACGCAGTATTTT
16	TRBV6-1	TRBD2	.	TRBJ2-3	CASSETSGSWADTQYF	TGTGCCAGCAGTGAAACTAGCGGGAGCTGGGCAGATACGCAGTATTTT
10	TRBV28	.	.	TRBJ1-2	CASGQFGYTF	TGTGCCAGCGGACAGTTTGGCTACACCTTC
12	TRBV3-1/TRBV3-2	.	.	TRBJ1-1	CASSQVPGGAFF	TGTGCCAGCAGCCAAGTCCCGGGGGGGGCTTTCTTT
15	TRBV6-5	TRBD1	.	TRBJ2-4	CASSQDRGAKNIQYF	TGTGCCAGCAGTCAGGACAGGGGGGCCAAAAACATTCAGTACTTC
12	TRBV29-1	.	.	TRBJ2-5	CSVGRTAETQYF	TGCAGCGTTGGTAGAACAGCGGAGACCCAGTACTTC
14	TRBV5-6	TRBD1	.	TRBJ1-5	CASSSWTGGKPQHF	TGTGCCAGCAGCTCCTGGACAGGGGGCAAGCCCCAGCATTTT